The present T cell receptor (beta chain) was sequenced within a study of T cells after somatic rescue of genetic block. The data were produced by immunoSEQ multiplex PCR, yet TCRdb's version contains in-frame clones alone and is incomplete. The sample has tens of thousands of clones; 90% to 97% are singletons. The sequence was obtained from a child younger than two. What was sequenced was peripheral blood mononuclear cells (PBMCs).

The CDR3 sequence: CASSPKAPSGRAYEQYF. DNA for the CDR3: TGTGCCAGCAGCCCAAAGGCCCCTAGCGGGAGGGCATACGAGCAGTACTTC. The genes are TRBV2 and TRBJ2-7; 12 bases fit TRBD2. The germline CDR1 and CDR2 sequences are SNHLY and FYNNEI. The CDR3 extends over 17 amino acids. Losses at the gene ends were 6 bases for V and 4 bases for J; bases not matched to a gene: 13. Variable domain in full (rest from reference TRBV2 and TRBJ2-7): EPEVTQTPSHQVTQMGQEVILRCVPISNHLYFYWYRQILGQKVEFLVSFYNNEISEKSEIFDDQFSVERPDGSNFTLKIRSTKLEDSAMYFCASSPKAPSGRAYEQYFGPGTRLTVT.